This TCR beta chain was recorded in a study of cytomegalovirus exposure and HLA in healthy donors. Points from the study as a whole: An analysis done earlier found most TCR beta V segments productive about 87% or about 30% of the time. Evidence from a later analysis indicated that most CMV-associated TCR beta chains looked HLA-restricted.

With respect to this clone: Its antigen remains unidentified.

Primers included in the PCR were 60 Vbeta and 13 Jbeta primers. Method: immunoSEQ multiplex PCR; TCRdb's copy keeps in-frame clones and lacks some. This table has about 170,000 clones, more than 80% appearing once. Germline V gives CDR1 SGHNT, CDR2 YYREEE (reference sequence). Trimming cost V 4 bases and J 6 bases, with 10 bases left between them. This CDR3 has 12 residues. Sequencing was carried out using PBMCs. This TCR was recovered from a woman younger than 35 in good health and CMV-seronegative. This sequence joins TRBV5-4 and TRBJ1-1; D is unresolved. Written as DNA, the CDR3 is TGTGCCAGCAGCGGGAGTATCGCTGAAGCTTTCTTT. This codes for CASSGSIAEAFF.